This is a list of T cell receptor beta chains from one sample in a study of Ad26.COV2.S vaccination and SARS-CoV-2 variants. TCRdb keeps only in-frame clones here, not all; method: immunoSEQ multiplex PCR. The repertoire has over 200,000 clones, around 89% of them found once; the top ten carry around 10%. The sample here was peripheral blood, taken in a trial of Ad26.COV2.S vaccine versus placebo. All receptors come from a person between 18 and 65 years old who received the Ad26.COV2.S COVID-19 vaccine or a placebo. Both conserved end residues are part of each CDR3. Fields, in order: D gene, J gene, V gene, clone size, CDR3 DNA, CDR3 protein. D genes are given only for firm matches. Clone size is given for some rows only: seen once, a few or many times, or a class if the clone is expanded.

d_gene: TRBD2; j_gene: TRBJ2-2; v_gene: TRBV7-9; abundance: .; CDR3nt: TGTGCCAGCAGCTTAGGCCTACTAGCGGGCAGTCCAACCACCGGGGAGCTGTTTTTT; CDR3aa: CASSLGLLAGSPTTGELFF
d_gene: .; j_gene: TRBJ2-3; v_gene: TRBV4-1; abundance: .; CDR3nt: TGCGCCAGCAGAAGCACAGATACGCAGTATTTT; CDR3aa: CASRSTDTQYF
d_gene: .; j_gene: TRBJ2-5; v_gene: TRBV25-1; abundance: .; CDR3nt: TGTGCCAGCAGTGAGGCTAAGGGGTGGGAGACCCAGTACTTC; CDR3aa: CASSEAKGWETQYF
d_gene: .; j_gene: TRBJ2-1; v_gene: TRBV30; abundance: .; CDR3nt: TGTGCCTGGACTAGCTGGGGCCCCGAGCAGTTCTTC; CDR3aa: CAWTSWGPEQFF
d_gene: .; j_gene: TRBJ2-2; v_gene: TRBV7-3; abundance: .; CDR3nt: TGTGCCAGCAGCCGAGAGAACACCGGGGAGCTGTTTTTT; CDR3aa: CASSRENTGELFF
d_gene: TRBD1; j_gene: TRBJ2-7; v_gene: TRBV5-1; abundance: .; CDR3nt: TGCGCCAGCACCACGATGGGAGGACAGGGGTTATACGAGCAGTACTTC; CDR3aa: CASTTMGGQGLYEQYF
d_gene: .; j_gene: TRBJ1-4; v_gene: TRBV7-2; abundance: once; CDR3nt: TGTGCCAGCAGCCCCCAGTTGGAGGGGGGTGGTGAAAAACTGTTTTTT; CDR3aa: CASSPQLEGGGEKLFF
d_gene: .; j_gene: TRBJ2-5; v_gene: TRBV7-2; abundance: .; CDR3nt: TGTGCCAGCAGCTTAGACCCAGAGACCCAGTACTTC; CDR3aa: CASSLDPETQYF
d_gene: TRBD2; j_gene: TRBJ2-3; v_gene: TRBV14; abundance: .; CDR3nt: TGTGCCAGCAGCCAAGCGGGGGGATCAGATACGCAGTATTTT; CDR3aa: CASSQAGGSDTQYF
d_gene: .; j_gene: TRBJ1-4; v_gene: TRBV4-3; abundance: .; CDR3nt: TGCGCCAGCAGCCAAGATTGGGAGTCTGCAACTAATGAAAAACTGTTTTTT; CDR3aa: CASSQDWESATNEKLFF
d_gene: TRBD2; j_gene: TRBJ2-4; v_gene: TRBV6-6; abundance: .; CDR3nt: TGTGCCAGCGTGCTAGCGGCAGCCAAAAACATTCAGTACTTC; CDR3aa: CASVLAAAKNIQYF
d_gene: TRBD2; j_gene: TRBJ2-7; v_gene: TRBV27; abundance: .; CDR3nt: TGTGCCAGCAGTTTATCGGGACTAGGATACGAGCAGTACTTC; CDR3aa: CASSLSGLGYEQYF
d_gene: .; j_gene: TRBJ2-1; v_gene: TRBV19; abundance: few; CDR3nt: TGTGCCAGTAGTCCCGGGGGGGACAGGTCCTACAATGAGCAGTTCTTC; CDR3aa: CASSPGGDRSYNEQFF
d_gene: .; j_gene: TRBJ1-5; v_gene: TRBV24-1; abundance: .; CDR3nt: TGTGCCACCAGTGATACTGGGAGAGGCTCCCAGCATTTT; CDR3aa: CATSDTGRGSQHF
d_gene: TRBD1; j_gene: TRBJ1-5; v_gene: TRBV27; abundance: .; CDR3nt: TGTGCCAGCAGTTCGGACAGGCACAATCAGCCCCAGCATTTT; CDR3aa: CASSSDRHNQPQHF
d_gene: .; j_gene: TRBJ2-5; v_gene: TRBV6-2/TRBV6-3; abundance: .; CDR3nt: TGTGCCAGCAGTTACCGGGCAGGAGAGACCCAGTACTTC; CDR3aa: CASSYRAGETQYF
d_gene: TRBD1; j_gene: TRBJ2-7; v_gene: TRBV27; abundance: .; CDR3nt: TGTGCCAGCAGGTCAGACAGGGGGCTCTACCGAAGTACCTACGAGCAGTACTTC; CDR3aa: CASRSDRGLYRSTYEQYF
d_gene: .; j_gene: TRBJ1-1; v_gene: TRBV7-3; abundance: .; CDR3nt: TGTGCCAGCAGACACCTGGGCGGGGAAGCTTTCTTT; CDR3aa: CASRHLGGEAFF
d_gene: .; j_gene: TRBJ2-3; v_gene: TRBV16; abundance: few; CDR3nt: TGTGCCAGCAGCCAGGGAACGACAGATACGCAGTATTTT; CDR3aa: CASSQGTTDTQYF
d_gene: .; j_gene: TRBJ1-4; v_gene: TRBV7-2; abundance: .; CDR3nt: TGTGCCAGCAGTCTAGTGGGGGCGGGAGCTAATGAAAAACTGTTTTTT; CDR3aa: CASSLVGAGANEKLFF
d_gene: .; j_gene: TRBJ2-7; v_gene: TRBV18; abundance: .; CDR3nt: TGTGCCAGCTCACCCCCCAGGGGTGGTAAGTACGAGCAGTACTTC; CDR3aa: CASSPPRGGKYEQYF
d_gene: TRBD2; j_gene: TRBJ2-1; v_gene: TRBV19; abundance: .; CDR3nt: TGTGCCAGTAGTATAGGCGGACTAGCGGGAGGTAATGAGCAGTTCTTC; CDR3aa: CASSIGGLAGGNEQFF
d_gene: TRBD2; j_gene: TRBJ2-1; v_gene: TRBV4-2; abundance: once; CDR3nt: TGTGCCAGCAGCCGCATTAGCGGGGTTGAGGTTGAGCAGTTCTTC; CDR3aa: CASSRISGVEVEQFF
d_gene: .; j_gene: TRBJ1-2; v_gene: TRBV4-2; abundance: .; CDR3nt: TGTGCCAGCAGCCAAGTTAACTATGGCTACACCTTC; CDR3aa: CASSQVNYGYTF
d_gene: .; j_gene: TRBJ2-3; v_gene: TRBV4-1; abundance: .; CDR3nt: TGCGCCAGCAGCCAAGATAATGCGGCTTTGACAGATACGCAGTATTTT; CDR3aa: CASSQDNAALTDTQYF
d_gene: .; j_gene: TRBJ1-2; v_gene: TRBV13; abundance: .; CDR3nt: TGTGCCAGCAGCCCCCCCACAGGGTTTAACTATGGCTACACCTTC; CDR3aa: CASSPPTGFNYGYTF
d_gene: .; j_gene: TRBJ1-2; v_gene: TRBV6-2/TRBV6-3; abundance: .; CDR3nt: TGTGCCAGCAGTTCCGCTGGCGGGATCTACACCTTC; CDR3aa: CASSSAGGIYTF
d_gene: .; j_gene: TRBJ2-7; v_gene: TRBV21-1; abundance: few; CDR3nt: TGTGCCAGCACCACTGTCCCCAGGACAGGTCCTTCCTCCTACGAGCAGTACTTC; CDR3aa: CASTTVPRTGPSSYEQYF
d_gene: TRBD2; j_gene: TRBJ2-1; v_gene: TRBV27; abundance: .; CDR3nt: TGTGCCAGCAGTCACTCTAGCGGGAGAGTGGATGAGCAGTTCTTC; CDR3aa: CASSHSSGRVDEQFF
d_gene: TRBD1; j_gene: TRBJ1-6; v_gene: TRBV19; abundance: .; CDR3nt: TGTGCCACCAAGCGGACAGGGGACAATAATTCACCCCTCCACTTT; CDR3aa: CATKRTGDNNSPLHF
d_gene: .; j_gene: TRBJ1-2; v_gene: TRBV23-1; abundance: once; CDR3nt: TGCGCCAGCAGTCATTGGGTATATCGTAACTATGGCTACACCTTC; CDR3aa: CASSHWVYRNYGYTF
d_gene: .; j_gene: TRBJ2-3; v_gene: TRBV27; abundance: .; CDR3nt: TGTGCCAGCACCATCCGGGGCTGGGGGGCGCAGTATTTT; CDR3aa: CASTIRGWGAQYF
d_gene: TRBD1; j_gene: TRBJ2-3; v_gene: TRBV6-4; abundance: .; CDR3nt: TGTGCCAGCAGCCGACAGGGGAGCACAGATACGCAGTATTTT; CDR3aa: CASSRQGSTDTQYF
d_gene: TRBD2; j_gene: TRBJ2-7; v_gene: TRBV5-1; abundance: .; CDR3nt: TGCGCCAGCAGCAAGGGACTAGCGGGAAACGAGCAGTACTTC; CDR3aa: CASSKGLAGNEQYF
d_gene: .; j_gene: TRBJ2-5; v_gene: TRBV7-2; abundance: once; CDR3nt: TGTGCCAGCAGCCCTTTTTTGATGGGCGGTGGAGAGACCCAGTACTTC; CDR3aa: CASSPFLMGGGETQYF
d_gene: TRBD1; j_gene: TRBJ1-2; v_gene: TRBV28; abundance: .; CDR3nt: TGTGCCAGCAGCTCATATGCCGGGACAGGAATCTATGGCTACACCTTC; CDR3aa: CASSSYAGTGIYGYTF
d_gene: .; j_gene: TRBJ2-3; v_gene: TRBV5-6; abundance: .; CDR3nt: TGTGCCAGCAGCCCTAGGGCGCCTCTGGTAGATACGCAGTATTTT; CDR3aa: CASSPRAPLVDTQYF
d_gene: TRBD1; j_gene: TRBJ2-2; v_gene: TRBV2; abundance: few; CDR3nt: TGTGCCAGCAGGACCGGGACAGCGAACACCGGGGAGCTGTTTTTT; CDR3aa: CASRTGTANTGELFF
d_gene: .; j_gene: TRBJ2-7; v_gene: TRBV20-1; abundance: few; CDR3nt: TGCAGTGCTAGTGGATCGGGGACGTATAGAAACGAGCAGTACTTC; CDR3aa: CSASGSGTYRNEQYF
d_gene: TRBD2; j_gene: TRBJ2-5; v_gene: TRBV20-1; abundance: .; CDR3nt: TGCAGTGTTGGGCGGGAGAAGACCCAGTACTTC; CDR3aa: CSVGREKTQYF
d_gene: TRBD1; j_gene: TRBJ1-1; v_gene: TRBV27; abundance: .; CDR3nt: TGTGCCAGCAGTTCAGGGACAGGGGGCGCGGCCACTGAAGCTTTCTTT; CDR3aa: CASSSGTGGAATEAFF
d_gene: .; j_gene: TRBJ2-3; v_gene: TRBV18; abundance: .; CDR3nt: TGTGCCAGCTCACCTTCACTAGCTACAGATACGCAGTATTTT; CDR3aa: CASSPSLATDTQYF
d_gene: .; j_gene: TRBJ2-1; v_gene: TRBV5-6; abundance: .; CDR3nt: TGTGCCAGCAGTCTAGCTAGGGAGCAGTTCTTC; CDR3aa: CASSLAREQFF
d_gene: .; j_gene: TRBJ1-1; v_gene: TRBV6-5; abundance: few; CDR3nt: TGTGCCAGCAGTCGGGACACTATGAACACTGAAGCTTTCTTT; CDR3aa: CASSRDTMNTEAFF
d_gene: .; j_gene: TRBJ2-5; v_gene: TRBV20-1; abundance: .; CDR3nt: TGCAGTGCTGTGGTAGGGACCCAGTACTTC; CDR3aa: CSAVVGTQYF
d_gene: TRBD1; j_gene: TRBJ1-1; v_gene: TRBV5-6; abundance: .; CDR3nt: TGTGCCAGCAGCCACGGCCCCCAGGGGGGGACTGAAGCTTTCTTT; CDR3aa: CASSHGPQGGTEAFF
d_gene: TRBD2; j_gene: TRBJ2-2; v_gene: TRBV29-1; abundance: .; CDR3nt: TGCAGCGTTGAAGATCCGGCGGGGGGCCTTAACACCGGGGAGCTGTTTTTT; CDR3aa: CSVEDPAGGLNTGELFF
d_gene: TRBD2; j_gene: TRBJ2-7; v_gene: TRBV2; abundance: .; CDR3nt: TGTGCCAGCAGTGAAGGGGCTAGCGGGAGTAGTGAGCAGTACTTC; CDR3aa: CASSEGASGSSEQYF